Described below is a single T cell receptor beta chain sequence and its context. This clone has only one observation. The antigen this receptor binds is unknown. Qualities for individual bases were not recorded, and no much larger clone is one base off. Enrolling through a virtual design, the prospective study's participants ranged in age from roughly 18 to 95 years and lived across roughly 23 United States geographic areas. To assign participants to cohorts, the prospective study relied on clinical history that participants themselves reported in a screening survey and a study questionnaire. Mobile phlebotomists in the prospective study collected whole blood, serum and a nasopharyngeal or oropharyngeal swab from every participant. Additional blood draws and questionnaires over a 2-month period could optionally be provided by prospective study participants. Before DNA extraction, prospective study blood samples were shipped either frozen or at room temperature.

This sample is part of a study of blood T cell repertoires in COVID-19 (dated by TCRdb to about 2020). Turning to the overall study: Samples from collaborators originated in the United States, Italy and Spain and spanned both the acute and convalescent phases of COVID-19. The prospective study material was composed of cDNA or gDNA derived from T cells, B-cell-depleted T cells, or PBMCs. Deeply sampled blood TCRbeta repertoires from subjects exposed to, actively infected with, or recovered from COVID-19 were included in the dataset. The repertoires were released in a freely available public database intended as a resource for research on the immune response to SARS-CoV-2. The samples were drawn from the first 160 participants of the ongoing ImmuneRACE study and from 1,254 subjects provided by 6 global collaborators. A de-identified subject ID, COVID-19 status, age in years and sex were almost always included in the sample metadata. Where HLA class I and class II types were available, the types were taken from metadata supplied by the sample provider, not from assay-based typing. Findings and caveats that apply to the study as a whole: Clinical and demographic metadata were provided uncurated, with the amount varying by source and participant.

V is shortened by 1 base, J by 4 bases, and the region joining them spans 16 bases. CDR1 and CDR2 are drawn from the germline V gene (reference sequence): LGHDT, YNNKEL. The CDR3 has 16 amino acids, counting the end cysteine and phenylalanine. CDR3 DNA is the only sequence kept; it has 48 bases, read in frame from the first base. The immunoSEQ Assay, a bias-controlled multiplex PCR, was used to amplify TCRbeta CDR3 regions from genomic DNA. The authors processed their data as follows. Within the assay, amplification of reference gene primers was used to estimate how many nucleated cells each sample contained. To quantify the absolute abundance of each unique TCRbeta CDR3 rearrangement, sequence reads were collapsed and filtered. For each sample, productive Simpson clonality was calculated as the square root of Simpson's diversity index across productive rearrangements. TCRdb took this table from immuneACCESS and kept in-frame rearrangements with V and J called. Such tables lack part of the clones; where checked against another copy, unresolved V genes explain under half of the gap, and the rest is unexplained. Clone size and the V and J calls come from that table; the DNA yielded D and trimming. In all, the sample holds 300,000 to 400,000 clones, and approximately 90% of those were seen once. The top ten clones comprise 0.9% to 1% of the sample.

Sequenced: PBMCs or T cells enriched from blood (not recorded which). The rearrangement joined TRBV3-1 (or the pseudogene TRBV3-2) to TRBJ1-2; TRBD1 is a weak D gene call, 5 bases matching. The sequence was obtained from a woman younger than 45 with acute COVID-19. The nucleotides read TGTGCCAGCAGCCAAGCGTGGTTGAGGGGAGGCTATGGCTACACCTTC. It is translated as CASSQAWLRGGYGYTF.